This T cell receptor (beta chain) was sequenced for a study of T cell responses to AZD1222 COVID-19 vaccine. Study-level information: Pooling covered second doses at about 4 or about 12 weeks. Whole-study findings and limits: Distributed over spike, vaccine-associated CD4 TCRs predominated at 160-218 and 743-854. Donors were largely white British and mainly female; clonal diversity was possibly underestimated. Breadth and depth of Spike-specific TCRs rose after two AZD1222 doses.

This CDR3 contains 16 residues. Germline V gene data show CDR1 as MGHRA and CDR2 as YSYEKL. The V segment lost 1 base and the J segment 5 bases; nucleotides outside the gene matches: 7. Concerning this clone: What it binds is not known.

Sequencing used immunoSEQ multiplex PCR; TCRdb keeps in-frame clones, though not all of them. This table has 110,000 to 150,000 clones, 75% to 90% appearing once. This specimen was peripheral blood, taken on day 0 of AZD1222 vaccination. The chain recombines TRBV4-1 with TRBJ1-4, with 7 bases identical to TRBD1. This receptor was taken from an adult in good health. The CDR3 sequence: CASSQGPRQGNEKLFF. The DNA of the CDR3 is TGCGCCAGCAGCCAAGGTCCCCGACAGGGAAATGAAAAACTGTTTTTT.